Listed below are T cell receptor beta chains from one sample, sequenced in a study of blood T cell repertoires in COVID-19. Measured with immunoSEQ multiplex PCR; TCRdb has only the in-frame clones, and not every one. The table has some 270,000 clones, roughly 84% seen once. The sample consisted of peripheral blood. These receptor sequences come from an older person with COVID-19, enrolled during active disease. Both conserved end residues are part of each CDR3. The D gene is left open where the match is weak. Clone size is given for some rows only: seen once, a few or many times, or a class if the clone is expanded.

TRBD1	TRBJ2-7	-	TRBV9	TGTGCCAGCAGCGCACCGGGACAGGGGGCCCACGAGCAGTACTTC	CASSAPGQGAHEQYF
TRBD2	TRBJ2-3	-	TRBV18	TGTGCCAGCTCACGGACTAGCGGGACGGTGTCAGATACGCAGTATTTT	CASSRTSGTVSDTQYF
-	TRBJ2-3	-	TRBV3-1/TRBV3-2	TGTGCCAGCAGCCAAGACCGGGCAGGGCAGCAGTATTTT	CASSQDRAGQQYF
-	TRBJ1-1	few	TRBV6-1	TGTGCCAGCAGTGAAGTGTGGGCGCGGAACACTGAAGCTTTCTTT	CASSEVWARNTEAFF
-	TRBJ1-5	-	TRBV4-3	TGCGCCAGCAGCCAAGGATTGAGAGTGAATCAGCCCCAGCATTTT	CASSQGLRVNQPQHF
-	TRBJ2-2	-	TRBV12-5	TGTGCTAGTGGTTTGTTCGGGGGATCCGACACCGGGGAGCTGTTTTTT	CASGLFGGSDTGELFF
-	TRBJ2-7	-	TRBV28	TGTGCCAGCAGGCAAGGGGCGGCGGCCCACAACGAGCAGTACTTC	CASRQGAAAHNEQYF
-	TRBJ1-5	-	TRBV19	TGTGCCAGTAGCCGGGAGGGGGTAGGAGTCAATCAGCCCCAGCATTTT	CASSREGVGVNQPQHF
TRBD2	TRBJ2-1	-	TRBV7-9	TGTGCCAGCAGCTTAGCGTTAGGAGGGACTAGCGGAATTAATGAGCAGTTCTTC	CASSLALGGTSGINEQFF
-	TRBJ1-5	-	TRBV19	TGTGCCAGTAGCCTCAAGAGAGATCAGCCCCAGCATTTT	CASSLKRDQPQHF
TRBD1	TRBJ1-2	-	TRBV29-1	TGCAGCGTCACCAAACAGGGGACAAACTATGGCTACACCTTC	CSVTKQGTNYGYTF
-	TRBJ1-5	once	TRBV5-5	TGTGCCAGCAGCCGGAATATCCAGGGTAATCAGCCCCAGCATTTT	CASSRNIQGNQPQHF
TRBD1	TRBJ1-5	-	TRBV6-5	TGTGCCAGCAGTCCCGACAGGGGGCTTCATCAGCCCCAGCATTTT	CASSPDRGLHQPQHF
-	TRBJ1-6	-	TRBV19	TGTGCCAGTAGTACCCAGACAGACGGTCCCCTCCACTTT	CASSTQTDGPLHF
-	TRBJ1-2	-	TRBV28	TGTGCCAGCAGTCAGTATCAGGGCAGGACCTATGGCTACACCTTC	CASSQYQGRTYGYTF
-	TRBJ1-2	-	TRBV19	TGTGCCAGTACGTACGGGTATGGCTACACCTTC	CASTYGYGYTF
TRBD2	TRBJ2-3	-	TRBV19	TGTGCCAGTACTTCCCCATCCGCGGGAGGCCCCGATACGCAGTATTTT	CASTSPSAGGPDTQYF